This section outlines one T cell receptor beta chain sequence together with its context. Its antigen is not known. TCRdb's table, derived via immunoSEQ multiplex PCR, lists solely in-frame clones and lacks some. Of about 31,000 clones in the sample, 70% to 90% were seen once. This record belongs to a study of T cells in localized non-small cell lung cancer. Findings and limits, study-wide: Of the top 100 tumor clones, median around 62 were in adjacent lung, approximately 29 among its top 100. Peak T cell clonality was found in uninvolved adjacent lung, exceeding tumor. Among blood samples, higher T cell density accompanied longer overall survival.

This CDR3 comprises 13 residues. Germline V gives CDR1 SGHTA, CDR2 FQGNSA. V dropped 10 bases and J dropped 8; count of bases not matched to a gene: 11. This TCR was sampled from a woman aged 40-70 years with stage III lung adenocarcinoma. The sample was peripheral blood mononuclear cells, taken before any cancer treatment. The V gene is TRBV7-2, the J gene TRBJ1-2; 9 nucleotides match TRBD1. CDR3 DNA: TGTGCCACCCGGTGGGGGACAGGGAGCGGCTACACCTTC. Translated, it gives CATRWGTGSGYTF.